A single sample gave rise to the 22 T cell receptor beta chains below, sequenced in a study of blood T cell repertoires in COVID-19. Measured with immunoSEQ multiplex PCR; TCRdb has only the in-frame clones, and not every one. The sample has 200,000 or so clones; roughly 90% are singletons. The sample comprised PBMCs or T cells enriched from blood (not recorded which). The source is a woman aged 25 to 39 who had recovered from COVID-19.

The chain couples TRBV19 to TRBJ1-2; D gene unclear. CDR1 is LNHDA and CDR2 is SQIVND in the germline V gene (reference sequence). This CDR3 comprises 11 residues. Trimming removed 5 bases at V and 9 bases at J, with 10 bases between. The CDR3 protein is CASSRQARYTF. As DNA, the CDR3 is TGTGCCAGTAGTCGGCAGGCTCGCTACACCTTC. The full variable domain, completed using reference TRBV19 and TRBJ1-2, is DGGITQSPKYLFRKEGQNVTLSCEQNLNHDAMYWYRQDPGQGLRLIYYSQIVNDFQKGDIAEGYSVSREKKESFPLTVTSAQKNPTAFYLCASSRQARYTFGSGTRLTVV.

The rearrangement joins TRBV9 to TRBJ1-4; TRBD1 matches 7 bases. V was clipped by 0 bases and J by 6 bases; unmatched bases: 8. CDR1 is SGDLS and CDR2 is YYNGEE in the germline V gene. The CDR3 has 16 amino acids. The CDR3 bases are TGTGCCAGCAGCGTAGGATTACGGCAGGGGGATGAAAAACTGTTTTTT. It yields the protein CASSVGLRQGDEKLFF.

A remark on this clone: The same CDR3 is also encoded by other DNA sequences in this sample. The V and J genes are TRBV25-1 and TRBJ1-3; tentative D call: TRBD1 (5 bases). V gave up 1 base and J gave up 0 bases, with 10 bases separating them. This CDR3 has 16 amino acids. Germline values: CDR1 MGHDK, CDR2 SYGVNS. The CDR3: CASSESGQFSGNTIYF. CDR3 sequence (DNA): TGTGCCAGCAGTGAATCTGGACAATTCTCTGGAAACACCATATATTTT. Looking up the rest from reference TRBV25-1 and TRBJ1-3 gives the full variable domain: EADIYQTPRYLVIGTGKKITLECSQTMGHDKMYWYQQDPGMELHLIHYSYGVNSTEKGDLSSESTVSRIRTEHFPLTLESARPSHTSQYLCASSESGQFSGNTIYFGEGSWLTVV.

The chain carries TRBV7-3 and TRBJ2-1; 9 nucleotides align to TRBD1. With V trimmed by 5 bases and J by 7 bases, 3 bases remained unmatched. This CDR3 spans 13 amino acids. Germline V gene lookup returns CDR1 SGHTA and CDR2 FQGTGA. The CDR3 here is CASSRTGDNEQFF. The CDR3 DNA follows: TGTGCCAGCAGCCGGACAGGGGATAATGAGCAGTTCTTC. Combining the CDR3 with reference TRBV7-3 and TRBJ2-1 gives the whole variable domain GAGVSQTPSNKVTEKGKYVELRCDPISGHTALYWYRQSLGQGPEFLIYFQGTGAADDSGLPNDRFFAVRPEGSVSTLKIQRTERGDSAVYLCASSRTGDNEQFFGPGTRLTVL.

The rearrangement joins TRBV10-3 to TRBJ1-1; 10 nucleotides align to TRBD1. CDR3 length equals 14 residues. Trimming at V came to 6 bases and at J to 2 bases, leaving 3 bases not matched to a gene. The germline V gene encodes CDR1 ENHRY and CDR2 SYGVKD. The CDR3 DNA reads TGTGCCATCAGCAAGACAGGGGGCAACACTGAAGCTTTCTTT. Translating gives CAISKTGGNTEAFF.

This clone was observed a handful of times. The V gene is TRBV5-1, the J gene TRBJ1-2, with TRBD1 matching over 9 bases. The germline gives CDR1 SGHRS, CDR2 YFSETQ. This CDR3 region has 14 residues. V lost 4 bases to trimming and J lost 2 bases; unmatched junction nucleotides: 3. The CDR3 nucleotides read TGCGCCAGCAGCCCCGGACAGGGGAACTATGGCTACACCTTC. Translation: CASSPGQGNYGYTF.

The chain employs TRBV19 and TRBJ1-1; D remains unclear. Per the germline V gene, CDR1 is LNHDA and CDR2 is SQIVND (reference sequence). V was clipped by 6 bases and J by 3 bases, with 11 bases between them. The CDR3 totals 13 residues. CDR3 region: CASRTTLDTEAFF. Written as DNA, the CDR3 is TGTGCCAGTAGGACTACTTTGGACACTGAAGCTTTCTTT.

J is TRBJ2-3 and V is TRBV7-2, with 8 bases aligning to TRBD2. Germline V gene lookup returns CDR1 SGHTA and CDR2 FQGNSA. Unmatched junction bases numbered 10, after V lost 2 bases and J lost 6 bases. The CDR3 is made up of 16 amino acids. CDR3 in DNA: TGTGCCAGCAGCTTATTCGCGTCGGGACTAGTCGATACGCAGTATTTT. It codes for CASSLFASGLVDTQYF.

Points on this clone: Other DNA sequences in this specimen translate into the identical CDR3. V gene TRBV11-2 combines with J gene TRBJ2-7; 7 bases agree with TRBD1. The germline gives CDR1 SGHAT, CDR2 FQNNGV. V lost 1 base, J lost 2 bases, and 2 bases stayed unmatched. This CDR3 spans 14 amino acids. Here the CDR3 reads CASSLGQGPYEQYF. In DNA form, the CDR3 reads TGTGCCAGCAGCTTAGGACAGGGACCCTACGAGCAGTACTTC.

The V call is TRBV2, the J call TRBJ1-3, with D possibly TRBD1 on 6 matching bases. The CDR3 extends over 14 amino acids. Per germline, CDR1 SNHLY and CDR2 FYNNEI. Trimming cost V 6 bases and J 1 base, with 10 bases left between them. DNA of the CDR3: TGTGCCAGCAGCCTACAGGGATCTGGAAACACCATATATTTT. Translation gives CASSLQGSGNTIYF.

The rearrangement links TRBV2 to TRBJ1-4, with TRBD1 matching 8 bases. Germline V gene data show CDR1 as SNHLY and CDR2 as FYNNEI. Trimming cost V 3 bases and J 1 base; bases outside gene matches: 1. This CDR3 spans 15 amino acids. This CDR3 is CASSDRGQTNEKLFF. The CDR3 bases are TGTGCCAGCAGTGACAGGGGGCAAACTAATGAAAAACTGTTTTTT. Complete variable domain (other parts from reference TRBV2 and TRBJ1-4): EPEVTQTPSHQVTQMGQEVILRCVPISNHLYFYWYRQILGQKVEFLVSFYNNEISEKSEIFDDQFSVERPDGSNFTLKIRSTKLEDSAMYFCASSDRGQTNEKLFFGSGTQLSVL.

This clone was observed once. The chain uses TRBV19 and TRBJ2-7, with 7 bases that match TRBD1. Germline V gives CDR1 LNHDA, CDR2 SQIVND (reference sequence). The trim removed 3 bases at V and 6 bases at J, leaving 8 bases unmatched. The CDR3 covers 14 residues. The CDR3 region has the DNA TGTGCCAGTAGTATTGGTGACAGGGTATCCGAGCAGTACTTC. It yields the protein CASSIGDRVSEQYF.

This sequence joins TRBV5-1 and TRBJ2-7; D is unresolved. The germline V gene encodes CDR1 SGHRS and CDR2 YFSETQ. The CDR3 totals 15 residues. Trimming shortened V by 2 bases and J by 2 bases, and 14 bases separated the two germline ends. CDR3 nucleotide sequence: TGCGCCAGCAGCTTAGAGTCCTCCAATCCCTACGAGCAGTACTTC. Translating gives CASSLESSNPYEQYF.

V is TRBV19 and J is TRBJ2-7; TRBD1 matches 10 bases. The CDR3 loop spans 16 amino acids. The germline gives CDR1 LNHDA, CDR2 SQIVND (reference sequence). V gave up 3 bases and J gave up 4 bases; unmatched junction bases: 9. CDR3 region: CASSIRQGAGGYEQYF. CDR3 nucleotides: TGTGCCAGTAGTATTCGACAGGGGGCCGGCGGATACGAGCAGTACTTC.

V gene TRBV13 combines with J gene TRBJ1-6; TRBD1 matches at 9 bases. The germline gives CDR1 PRHDT, CDR2 FYEKMQ (reference sequence). V lost 4 bases, J lost 10 bases, and 5 bases stayed unmatched. The CDR3 is made up of 14 amino acids. For the CDR3, the DNA is TGTGCCAGCAGCTCGGACAGGGGCGTCTCACCCCTCCACTTT. It yields the protein CASSSDRGVSPLHF. Full variable domain (rest looked up from reference TRBV13 and TRBJ1-6): AAGVIQSPRHLIKEKRETATLKCYPIPRHDTVYWYQQGPGQDPQFLISFYEKMQSDKGSIPDRFSAQQFSDYHSELNMSSLELGDSALYFCASSSDRGVSPLHFGNGTRLTVT.

This chain links TRBV7-2 with TRBJ1-3, with 10 nucleotides matching TRBD1. CDR3 length equals 15 residues. CDR1 and CDR2 from the germline V gene are SGHTA and FQGNSA. The V and J ends lost 4 bases and 1 base, in that order; junction bases with no gene match: 1. CDR3 residues: CASSSDRGSGNTIYF. The DNA for the CDR3 is TGTGCCAGCAGCTCGGACAGGGGGTCTGGAAACACCATATATTTT. The entire variable domain, with the rest obtained from reference TRBV7-2 and TRBJ1-3, is as follows: GAGVSQSPSNKVTEKGKDVELRCDPISGHTALYWYRQSLGQGLEFLIYFQGNSAPDKSGLPSDRFSAERTGGSVSTLTIQRTQQEDSAVYLCASSSDRGSGNTIYFGEGSWLTVV.

J is TRBJ1-6 and V is TRBV27; D uncertain. The CDR3 length is 16 residues. With 3 bases removed from V and 2 bases from J, the gap between germline ends came to 11 bases. Germline CDR1 reads MNHEY; CDR2 reads SMNVEV (reference sequence). The CDR3 region has the DNA TGTGCCAGCAGTTTGAGAGGCCCGACCTATAATTCACCCCTCCACTTT. This codes for CASSLRGPTYNSPLHF.

V is TRBV18 and J is TRBJ1-1, with 8 bases identical to TRBD1. Germline V gene data show CDR1 as KGHSH and CDR2 as LQKENI. CDR3 size: 15 residues. After removal of 6 bases from V and 7 bases from J, the junction contained 13 bases not matched to a gene. CDR3 sequence (DNA): TGTGCCAGCTCGGAAGGGAAGACAGGGGTGGATGAAGCTTTCTTT. Translated, it gives CASSEGKTGVDEAFF.

This clone was recorded once. This chain uses TRBV7-2 with TRBJ2-3; 8 bases are shared with TRBD2. Trimming removed 3 bases from V and 6 bases from J; junction bases left unmatched: 5. This CDR3 spans 14 amino acids. Germline V gene lookup returns CDR1 SGHTA and CDR2 FQGNSA. This CDR3 is CASSFIAGTDTQYF. The CDR3 coding sequence is TGTGCCAGCAGCTTTATAGCGGGGACGGATACGCAGTATTTT. The full variable domain, its missing parts supplied by reference TRBV7-2 and TRBJ2-3, is GAGVSQSPSNKVTEKGKDVELRCDPISGHTALYWYRQSLGQGLEFLIYFQGNSAPDKSGLPSDRFSAERTGGSVSTLTIQRTQQEDSAVYLCASSFIAGTDTQYFGPGTRLTVL.

This sequence joins TRBV21-1 and TRBJ2-1; the table's D call TRBD2 went unverified against the DNA. TRBV21-1 is recorded as a pseudogene. CDR3 size: 20 residues. The CDR3 DNA reads as TGTGCCAGCAGCAGACCTTCCGGGACTAGCGGGGAGCTAACAAGAGTTGAGCAGTTCTTC. The encoded protein is CASSRPSGTSGELTRVEQFF.

This chain uses TRBV7-6 with TRBJ1-4; D remains unclear. V lost 3 bases and J 2 bases, leaving 10 bases between the germline ends. This CDR3 is built from 15 residues. Germline lookup yields CDR1 SGHVS and CDR2 FNYEAQ. The CDR3 DNA is TGTGCCAGCAGCTTTAACAGAAATACTAATGAAAAACTGTTTTTT. This translates into CASSFNRNTNEKLFF.

In this sample, this clone turned up once. The chain recombines TRBV18 with TRBJ1-1; no clear D gene. The V and J ends lost 3 bases and 3 bases respectively, with 11 bases between them. The CDR3 runs to 14 residues. Germline V gene lookup returns CDR1 KGHSH and CDR2 LQKENI. The CDR3 nucleotides are TGTGCCAGCTCACCCCGATTAGTGGACACTGAAGCTTTCTTT. Translation: CASSPRLVDTEAFF.